This is a list of T cell receptor beta chains from one sample in a study of CDR3 diversity in severe acne. TCRdb reprocessed the PCR reads with MiXCR, giving one entry per CDR3 protein. The table includes around 91,000 distinct CDR3 sequences, approximately 51% detected once. Sequenced input: blood. The receptors derive from a male donor in good health, without acne. Both conserved end residues are part of each CDR3. A D gene is named only where the DNA matches it firmly. A clone size is listed for some rows: how often the clone was seen (once, few, many), or a class if it is expanded.

j_call d_call clone_size v_call cdr3_nt cdr3_aa
TRBJ1-2 - many TRBV29-1 TGCAGCGCTGCAGCGGGGGCCGGCAACTATGGCTACACCTTC CSAAAGAGNYGYTF
TRBJ1-5 TRBD1 - TRBV24-1 TGTGCCACCAGTGATTTGACGGAGACAGGGCACAATGAGCCCCAGCATTTT CATSDLTETGHNEPQHF
TRBJ1-3 - - TRBV28 TGTGCCAGCAGTCCCGGGACGGCCCATGGAAACACCATATATTTT CASSPGTAHGNTIYF
TRBJ2-1 TRBD2 - TRBV5-1 TGCGCTAGCAGCTTGGTTCCGACTAGCGGGTACAATGAGCAGTTCTTC CASSLVPTSGYNEQFF
TRBJ2-1 TRBD2 - TRBV19 TGTGCCAGTAGTATAGGGGCCAGCGGGAGTGTTTACAATGAGCAGTTCTTC CASSIGASGSVYNEQFF
TRBJ1-5 - few TRBV10-2 TGCGCCAGCAGTGAGGGCAGGGCTCAGCCCCAGCATTTT CASSEGRAQPQHF
TRBJ1-2 - once TRBV24-1 TGTGCCACCAGTGAATCTGGGCGGTTCTCGAGCTACACCTTC CATSESGRFSSYTF
TRBJ1-6 TRBD1 few TRBV9 TGTGCCAGCAGTATGACAGGGCCCAGTTGGTCACCCCTCCACTTT CASSMTGPSWSPLHF
TRBJ2-5 - - TRBV7-9 TGTGCCAGCAGCCTAGATGACGTGGAGACCCAGTACTTC CASSLDDVETQYF
TRBJ1-2 TRBD1 - TRBV5-5 TGTGCCAGCAGCCAACAGACAGGGGTCTATGGCTACACCTTC CASSQQTGVYGYTF
TRBJ2-5 - many TRBV25-1 TGTGCCAGCAGTGAAGCCGCCCAGGGTGAGACCCAGTACTTC CASSEAAQGETQYF
TRBJ2-7 - - TRBV29-1 TGCAGCGCCAGCAGCTTGGCGCCAAGGACGCCCTACGAGCAGTACTTC CSASSLAPRTPYEQYF
TRBJ2-1 - - TRBV29-1 TGCAGCGCTGATCAACAGGGCAATGAGCAGTTCTTC CSADQQGNEQFF
TRBJ2-5 - many TRBV18 TGTGCCAGCTCACCACTCTCTACTACGGAGACCCAGTACTTC CASSPLSTTETQYF
TRBJ2-1 TRBD1 once TRBV10-3 TGTGCCATCAGTGAGTATACCGGGACAGGGACCTACAATGAGCAGTTCTTC CAISEYTGTGTYNEQFF
TRBJ2-7 - few TRBV5-4 TGTGCCAGCACCTCCGGGGGAGGGGGGACAACCTACGAGCAGTACTTC CASTSGGGGTTYEQYF
TRBJ2-3 TRBD1 - TRBV5-7 TGTGCCAGCAGGCCGACAGGGGCAGATACGCAGTATTTT CASRPTGADTQYF